Listed below are T cell receptor beta chains from one sample, sequenced in a study of blood T cell repertoires in COVID-19. Sequenced by immunoSEQ multiplex PCR; TCRdb stores in-frame clones only, minus some. The table shows 250,000 to 300,000 clones, with about 90% occurring only once. Specimen: peripheral blood. These receptors originate from a woman aged 40 to 50 who had recovered from COVID-19. The CDR3 runs from the conserved cysteine through the conserved F or W. D genes are given only for firm matches. Size tells how often a clone was seen (once, few, many) or the class of an expanded clone, and some rows leave it out.

TGTGCCAGCAGCTCTGGACTAGCGGGGGGGCAGGGCACCGGGGAGCTGTTTTTT CASSSGLAGGQGTGELFF TRBV5-6 TRBD2 TRBJ2-2 once 18
TGTGCCACCAGCAGACTGGGACTAGCGGGCGCCTACGAGCAGTACTTC CATSRLGLAGAYEQYF TRBV15 TRBD2 TRBJ2-7 . 16
TGCAGCGTTGTGTTGGGCCAGCCAAACACCGGGGAGCTGTTTTTT CSVVLGQPNTGELFF TRBV29-1 . TRBJ2-2 . 15
TGTGCCTGGAGCTCCATCCGGGGGATATGGGATGGCTACACCTTC CAWSSIRGIWDGYTF TRBV30 . TRBJ1-2 few 15
TGTGCCAGCAGTTACGGGACAATCTACAATGAGCAGTTCTTC CASSYGTIYNEQFF TRBV6-5 . TRBJ2-1 . 14
TGTGCCAGCTCACCAGTAGCTAGCGGGGGAAATGAGCAGTTCTTC CASSPVASGGNEQFF TRBV18 TRBD2 TRBJ2-1 few 15
TGTGCCAGCAGCCGAAGCGGGGGGTGGGCTGTAGGGTCTGAAGCTTTCTTT CASSRSGGWAVGSEAFF TRBV5-6 . TRBJ1-1 . 17
TGTGCCAGTAGTAGGGCCGGGACATTGAACACTGAAGCTTTCTTT CASSRAGTLNTEAFF TRBV19 . TRBJ1-1 . 15
TGTGCCAGCATCCCTACTAGTCTGGTGGAGACCCAGTACTTC CASIPTSLVETQYF TRBV7-9 . TRBJ2-5 . 14
TGTGCCAGCAGCCTAGCCCCGACTAGCGCCAATGAGCAGTTCTTC CASSLAPTSANEQFF TRBV7-2 TRBD2 TRBJ2-1 . 15
TGTGCCAGCAGCCTCCGGACAGGCCTTCGGCAGCCCCAGCATTTT CASSLRTGLRQPQHF TRBV7-2 TRBD1 TRBJ1-5 . 15
TGCGCCAGCAGCTTGTCCCAGGGGTCCCCTTACAATGAGCAGTTCTTC CASSLSQGSPYNEQFF TRBV5-1 . TRBJ2-1 . 16
TGTGCCAGCAGCCGTCGGGACAGGAAAAGTGGGATCAATCAGCCCCAGCATTTT CASSRRDRKSGINQPQHF TRBV3-1/TRBV3-2 TRBD1 TRBJ1-5 . 18
TGTGCCAGCAGCCTTGGGAGGTTGGTCAATCAGCCCCAGCATTTT CASSLGRLVNQPQHF TRBV7-8 . TRBJ1-5 . 15
TGCGCCAGCAGCCAGCCAACGGACAGGTCCTACGAGCAGTACTTC CASSQPTDRSYEQYF TRBV4-1 TRBD1 TRBJ2-7 . 15